These 20 T cell receptor beta chains came from one sample sequenced in a study of CD8 T cells in Susac syndrome. Random hexamers primed reverse transcription of about 0.5 to 1 ug RNA. TCRdb reprocessed the immunoSEQ multiplex PCR reads with MiXCR, giving one entry per CDR3 protein. This sample has 100,000 to 150,000 distinct CDR3 sequences, with 90% to 95% found just once. The sequencing sample was made of CD4+ T cells from PBMCs. The receptor source for this set is a human donor in good health.

Only one count was recorded for this clonotype. The chain has TRBV7-2 and TRBJ2-2; D not resolved. This CDR3 comprises 13 residues. Germline assignment: CDR1 SGHTA and CDR2 FQGNSA. Trimming cost V 2 bases and J 7 bases, with 8 bases left between them. CDR3 amino acids: CASSLTPVGELFF. The CDR3 nucleotides are TGTGCCAGCAGCTTAACACCTGTCGGGGAGCTGTTTTTT.

The rearrangement uses TRBV3-1 and TRBJ1-5; 8 bases align to TRBD1. The V and J ends lost 10 bases and 0 bases, in that order; junction bases with no gene match: 2. Germline-derived CDR1 and CDR2 are LGHDT and YNNKEL (reference sequence). The CDR3 runs to 13 residues. Here the CDR3 DNA reads TGTGCCACTGGACAGGGTAGCAATCAGCCCCAGCATTTT. This encodes CATGQGSNQPQHF.

The chain joins TRBV3-1 to TRBJ2-2, with D unclear. Trimming pared 0 bases from V and 0 bases from J, leaving 8 bases between. Looked up from germline, CDR1 is LGHDT and CDR2 is YNNKEL (reference sequence). The CDR3 length is 16 residues. CDR3 bases: TGTGCCAGCAGCCAAGATCATCCGACGAACACCGGGGAGCTGTTTTTT. This encodes CASSQDHPTNTGELFF. Using reference TRBV3-1 and TRBJ2-2 for the parts outside the CDR3, the full variable domain is DTAVSQTPKYLVTQMGNDKSIKCEQNLGHDTMYWYKQDSKKFLKIMFSYNNKELIINETVPNRFSPKSPDKAHLNLHINSLELGDSAVYFCASSQDHPTNTGELFFGEGSRLTVL.

The chain has TRBV29-1 and TRBJ2-5; D call uncertain. V lost 2 bases and J lost 5, with 15 bases in between. The V gene's germline CDR1 is SQVTM and CDR2 ANQGSEA. The CDR3 is made up of 14 amino acids. The CDR3 protein is CSVESRGKAETQYF. CDR3 sequence (DNA): TGCAGCGTTGAATCCCGAGGCAAGGCGGAGACCCAGTACTTC.

This chain connects TRBV5-1 to TRBJ2-7, with D tentatively TRBD1 (6 bases). This CDR3 has 17 residues. CDR1 and CDR2 from the germline V gene are SGHRS and YFSETQ. Trimming cost V 4 bases and J 1 base, with 21 bases left between them. The CDR3 nucleotides read TGCGCCAGCAGCCCGCTTGGAGCCAACAGGGCATCCTACGAGCAGTACTTC. It yields the protein CASSPLGANRASYEQYF.

In its sample, this clonotype was seen once. The V call is TRBV18, the J call TRBJ2-5; D is unresolved. CDR3 length: 12 amino acids. Germline V gene sequence: CDR1 KGHSH, CDR2 LQKENI. Trimming took off 3 bases at V and 5 bases at J, with 7 bases between the two ends. The CDR3 region has the DNA TGTGCCAGCTCACCCCTCCGGGAGACCCAGTACTTC. This gives the protein CASSPLRETQYF.

The chain combines TRBV27 with TRBJ2-1, with 10 bases identical to TRBD2. Germline V gene sequence: CDR1 MNHEY, CDR2 SMNVEV (reference sequence). The CDR3 runs to 14 residues. Trimming cost V 5 bases and J 5 bases; bases outside gene matches: 3. This CDR3 reads CASSTSGVNNEQFF. The CDR3 bases are TGTGCCAGCAGTACTAGCGGGGTTAACAATGAGCAGTTCTTC.

This clonotype is a singleton in its sample. The DNA of the CDR3 is TGTGCCAGCACCATTAGCGGGAGTTCAGATACGCAGTATTTT. Encoded protein: CASTISGSSDTQYF. V is TRBV7-9 and J is TRBJ2-3, with 9 bases that match TRBD2. The CDR3 has 14 amino acids. V lost 7 bases and J lost 4; bases outside the gene matches: 6. Germline loops: CDR1 SEHNR, CDR2 FQNEAQ (reference sequence).

J is TRBJ1-1 and V is TRBV20-1; tentative D call: TRBD1 (6 bases). The length of the CDR3 is 12 residues. Trimming shortened V by 3 bases and J by 1 base, and 6 bases separated the two germline ends. CDR1 and CDR2 from the germline V gene are DFQATT and SNEGSKA (reference sequence). CDR3 residues: CSARTGNTEAFF. CDR3 nucleotide sequence: TGCAGTGCTAGGACAGGGAACACTGAAGCTTTCTTT.

This clonotype showed up just once. This rearrangement joins TRBV29-1 to TRBJ2-1, with 9 bases that match TRBD1. CDR1 SQVTM and CDR2 ANQGSEA come from the germline V gene. This CDR3 is built from 17 residues. The CDR3, as DNA: TGCAGTCACCAACGGACAGGGGCCCTAGCGGCCTACAATGAGCAGTTCTTC. Translating gives CSHQRTGALAAYNEQFF.

The gene calls are TRBV20-1 and TRBJ1-5; D is possibly TRBD1 (6 bases). The germline CDR1 and CDR2 sequences are DFQATT and SNEGSKA (reference sequence). Trimming removed 7 bases from V and 2 bases from J, with 9 bases in between. This CDR3 is built from 12 residues. The CDR3 sequence is CSGEGGNQPQHF. The CDR3 DNA reads as TGCAGTGGTGAGGGGGGCAATCAGCCCCAGCATTTT.

This chain links TRBV30 with TRBJ1-5; D is perhaps TRBD1 (6 bases). Trimming pared 4 bases from V and 2 bases from J, leaving 12 bases between. The germline V gene has CDR1 GTSNPN and CDR2 SVGIG (reference sequence). CDR3 size: 14 residues. This chain's CDR3 is CAWNGGLGNQPQHF. DNA for the CDR3: TGTGCCTGGAATGGGGGGCTCGGCAATCAGCCCCAGCATTTT.

This chain joins TRBV5-1 and TRBJ2-7; the match to TRBD1 covers 7 bases. V dropped 3 bases and J dropped 5; count of bases not matched to a gene: 11. The CDR3 is 15 residues long. Germline-derived CDR1 and CDR2 are SGHRS and YFSETQ. CDR3 nucleotide sequence: TGCGCCAGCAGCTCGGAAGCTACAGGGGTGGACGAGCAGTACTTC. Protein product: CASSSEATGVDEQYF.

The rearrangement joins TRBV7-2 to TRBJ2-3, with TRBD2 matching 9 bases. Trimming cost V 5 bases and J 0 bases; bases outside gene matches: 9. The CDR3 is 17 residues long. CDR1 and CDR2 from the germline V gene are SGHTA and FQGNSA. CDR3 loop: CASSRSTSGISTDTQYF. The DNA of the CDR3 is TGTGCCAGCAGCAGATCGACTAGCGGTATTAGCACAGATACGCAGTATTTT. Complete variable domain (other parts from reference TRBV7-2 and TRBJ2-3): GAGVSQSPSNKVTEKGKDVELRCDPISGHTALYWYRQSLGQGLEFLIYFQGNSAPDKSGLPSDRFSAERTGGSVSTLTIQRTQQEDSAVYLCASSRSTSGISTDTQYFGPGTRLTVL.

This clonotype was found once. V is TRBV29-1 and J is TRBJ2-3, with 12 bases fitting TRBD2. J gave up 4 bases and V 6 bases, and 8 bases lay outside the gene matches. Germline V gives CDR1 SQVTM, CDR2 ANQGSEA. The length of the CDR3 is 15 residues. The CDR3 DNA reads TGCAGCGTCGAGACTAGCGGGAGTTCGGCAGATACGCAGTATTTT. Protein: CSVETSGSSADTQYF.

V gene TRBV12-3 or TRBV12-4 combines with J gene TRBJ2-1; 13 bases agree with TRBD2. The CDR3 is 15 amino acids. V dropped 5 bases and J dropped 6; count of bases not matched to a gene: 4. This CDR3 reads CASSAGLAGSNEQFF. CDR3 nucleotides: TGTGCCAGCAGTGCGGGACTAGCGGGATCCAATGAGCAGTTCTTC.

The V and J genes are TRBV29-1 and TRBJ2-5, with no clear D. In germline, CDR1 is SQVTM, CDR2 ANQGSEA. The germline V and J ends were trimmed by 5 bases and 5 bases, with 9 bases remaining between them. The CDR3 is made up of 11 amino acids. The CDR3 DNA sequence: TGCAGCGTTAAAACCGGGGAGACCCAGTACTTC. Translating gives CSVKTGETQYF.

The chain couples TRBV28 to TRBJ2-4; 8 bases align to TRBD1. Trimming cost V 6 bases and J 8 bases; bases outside gene matches: 9. The CDR3 consists of 14 residues. CDR1 MDHEN and CDR2 SYDVKM come from the germline V gene. CDR3 in DNA: TGTGCCAGCAGGAACCTATTACAGGGGGACATTCAGTACTTC. Residues: CASRNLLQGDIQYF.

V usage is TRBV5-1 and J usage is TRBJ1-2; 10 nucleotides line up with TRBD1. J gave up 8 bases and V 4 bases, and 5 bases lay outside the gene matches. This CDR3 is 13 amino acids long. In germline, CDR1 is SGHRS, CDR2 YFSETQ. The CDR3: CASSRDRGGGYTF. The CDR3 coding sequence is TGCGCCAGCAGCCGGGACAGGGGAGGAGGCTACACCTTC.

The V call is TRBV3-1, the J call TRBJ2-7; 9 bases map to TRBD2. V lost 7 bases, J lost 2 bases, and 3 bases stayed unmatched. Germline-derived CDR1 and CDR2 are LGHDT and YNNKEL (reference sequence). CDR3 length: 13 residues. In DNA, the CDR3 is TGTGCCAGCATGGTAGCGGGAGCCTACGAGCAGTACTTC. Amino acids: CASMVAGAYEQYF.